A selection of T cell receptor beta chains follows, all from one sample in a study of T cell responses to AZD1222 COVID-19 vaccine. Profiling relied on immunoSEQ multiplex PCR, and the TCRdb table lists in-frame clones only, not all of them. The sample includes fewer than 110,000 clones, 80% to 95% of them seen just once. Sequencing used peripheral blood, obtained on day 0 of AZD1222 vaccination. These receptors all come from an adult in good health. The CDR3 runs from the conserved cysteine through the conserved F or W. A D gene is named only where the DNA matches it firmly. Size values are once, few and many counts, or a class for expanded clones, and some rows have none.

CDR3 length | J gene | V gene | clone size | D gene | CDR3 protein | CDR3 DNA
16 | TRBJ1-6 | TRBV9 | medium-sized | . | CASSGRGGGLGSPLHF | TGTGCCAGCAGCGGTAGAGGCGGGGGTTTAGGTTCACCCCTCCACTTT
16 | TRBJ2-1 | TRBV27 | once | TRBD2 | CASTPWASGGSVEQFF | TGTGCCAGCACGCCTTGGGCTAGCGGGGGCTCAGTTGAGCAGTTCTTC
14 | TRBJ2-7 | TRBV7-8 | . | . | CASRRQKASYEQYF | TGTGCCAGCAGACGCCAAAAGGCGTCCTACGAGCAGTACTTC
15 | TRBJ1-1 | TRBV11-1 | once | . | CASSLTGRLGTEAFF | TGTGCCAGCAGCTTAACCGGTCGGCTGGGCACTGAAGCTTTCTTT
13 | TRBJ1-5 | TRBV18 | . | . | CASSPLSNQPQHF | TGTGCCAGCTCACCACTAAGCAATCAGCCCCAGCATTTT
15 | TRBJ1-2 | TRBV7-9 | . | . | CASSLAQDRLYGYTF | TGTGCCAGCAGCTTAGCCCAGGACAGACTCTATGGCTACACCTTC
11 | TRBJ1-1 | TRBV6-5 | . | . | CASDRLAEAFF | TGTGCCAGCGACAGGTTAGCTGAAGCTTTCTTT
16 | TRBJ2-3 | TRBV7-9 | . | . | CASSSQGRAFTDTQYF | TGTGCCAGCAGCTCACAGGGTCGGGCGTTCACAGATACGCAGTATTTT
12 | TRBJ2-7 | TRBV27 | few | . | CASSSPSYEQYF | TGTGCCAGCAGTTCCCCCTCCTACGAGCAGTACTTC
12 | TRBJ2-7 | TRBV19 | . | . | CASSGPGSEQYF | TGTGCCAGTAGTGGTCCAGGGTCAGAGCAGTACTTC
15 | TRBJ1-5 | TRBV10-3 | . | . | CAISESAGFNQPQHF | TGTGCCATCAGTGAGTCTGCAGGGTTTAATCAGCCCCAGCATTTT
12 | TRBJ1-5 | TRBV10-3 | . | . | CASGGADQPQHF | TGTGCCAGTGGGGGAGCTGATCAGCCCCAGCATTTT
15 | TRBJ2-1 | TRBV28 | . | . | CASSSGQTPFNEQFF | TGTGCCAGCAGTTCGGGTCAAACCCCGTTCAATGAGCAGTTCTTC
15 | TRBJ2-3 | TRBV5-8 | . | TRBD1 | CASSSTGQPPDTQYF | TGTGCCAGCAGCTCGACGGGACAGCCCCCAGATACGCAGTATTTT
11 | TRBJ1-2 | TRBV5-1 | . | . | CASSNVGGYTF | TGCGCCAGCAGCAACGTAGGGGGCTACACCTTC
12 | TRBJ2-5 | TRBV18 | . | . | CASSPTQETQYF | TGTGCCAGCTCGCCGACGCAAGAGACCCAGTACTTC
15 | TRBJ2-3 | TRBV6-2/TRBV6-3 | . | . | CASSQAWASADTQYF | TGTGCCAGCAGTCAAGCGTGGGCCAGCGCAGATACGCAGTATTTT
14 | TRBJ1-4 | TRBV4-2 | . | . | CASSLTRDNEKLFF | TGTGCCAGCAGCCTCACGAGGGATAATGAAAAACTGTTTTTT
14 | TRBJ1-5 | TRBV6-2/TRBV6-3 | . | TRBD1 | CASSRTGGNQPQHF | TGTGCCAGCAGTAGAACAGGGGGCAATCAGCCCCAGCATTTT
13 | TRBJ2-2 | TRBV7-2 | . | . | CASSSAVRGELFF | TGTGCCAGCAGCTCAGCGGTACGCGGGGAGCTGTTTTTT
16 | TRBJ2-1 | TRBV11-2 | few | TRBD2 | CASSLKPGGGHFEQFF | TGTGCCAGCAGCTTGAAGCCCGGGGGGGGACATTTCGAGCAGTTCTTC
13 | TRBJ1-5 | TRBV5-1 | . | TRBD1 | CASSLNRGQPQHF | TGCGCCAGCAGCTTGAACAGGGGTCAGCCCCAGCATTTT
15 | TRBJ1-4 | TRBV7-2 | . | . | CASTWTPGGSEKLFF | TGTGCCAGCACCTGGACCCCTGGGGGGTCTGAAAAACTGTTTTTT
15 | TRBJ1-4 | TRBV7-9 | . | . | CASSLSRGTNEKLFF | TGTGCCAGCAGCTTATCGAGGGGAACTAATGAAAAACTGTTTTTT
13 | TRBJ1-2 | TRBV2 | . | . | CASSEGGMYGYTF | TGTGCCAGCAGTGAGGGAGGGATGTATGGCTACACCTTC
18 | TRBJ2-3 | TRBV19 | . | TRBD2 | CASTTRPMSGATTDTQYF | TGTGCCAGTACCACCAGGCCCATGAGCGGGGCCACCACAGATACGCAGTATTTT
16 | TRBJ1-5 | TRBV6-6 | once | . | CASQAGGAPGDQPQHF | TGTGCCAGCCAGGCGGGGGGAGCCCCTGGGGATCAGCCCCAGCATTTT
16 | TRBJ1-6 | TRBV4-1 | . | . | CASSQDDGSGNSPLHF | TGCGCCAGCAGCCAAGATGATGGGTCCGGGAATTCACCCCTCCACTTT
12 | TRBJ1-1 | TRBV12-3/TRBV12-4 | . | . | CASSFQGLNAFF | TGTGCCAGCAGTTTTCAGGGTTTGAACGCTTTCTTT
14 | TRBJ2-1 | TRBV27 | . | . | CASSPGTAYNEQFF | TGTGCCAGCAGCCCCGGGACCGCCTACAATGAGCAGTTCTTC
19 | TRBJ2-1 | TRBV7-5 | . | . | CARSLLEGGTGLFSNEQFF | TGTGCCAGAAGCCTCCTTGAGGGGGGCACGGGTTTATTTAGCAATGAGCAGTTCTTC
14 | TRBJ1-4 | TRBV19 | once | . | CASSRGATNEKLFF | TGTGCCAGTAGTAGGGGCGCAACTAATGAAAAACTGTTTTTT
13 | TRBJ1-6 | TRBV7-9 | few | TRBD1 | CASSPSRGSPLHF | TGTGCCAGCAGCCCCTCCAGGGGGTCACCCCTCCACTTT
14 | TRBJ2-7 | TRBV15 | . | . | CATSREGRTYEQYF | TGTGCCACCAGCAGAGAGGGCAGAACCTACGAGCAGTACTTC
16 | TRBJ1-3 | TRBV4-1 | . | . | CASSQDIGRSGNTIYF | TGCGCCAGCAGCCAAGATATTGGGCGCTCTGGAAACACCATATATTTT
15 | TRBJ2-7 | TRBV10-1 | once | TRBD2 | CASSNGLAGAYEQYF | TGCGCCAGCAGTAACGGATTAGCGGGGGCCTACGAGCAGTACTTC
15 | TRBJ1-5 | TRBV19 | few | TRBD1 | CASSIGGQGGQPQHF | TGTGCCAGTAGTATTGGGGGACAGGGCGGTCAGCCCCAGCATTTT
14 | TRBJ1-1 | TRBV19 | . | . | CASRAPGRDTEAFF | TGTGCCAGTAGGGCGCCCGGGCGGGACACTGAAGCTTTCTTT
14 | TRBJ1-3 | TRBV3-1/TRBV3-2 | . | TRBD1 | CASSRDRAGNTIYF | TGTGCCAGCAGCCGGGACAGGGCTGGAAACACCATATATTTT
14 | TRBJ2-1 | TRBV18 | . | . | CASSPPRSQNEQFF | TGTGCCAGCTCACCACCGAGATCACAAAATGAGCAGTTCTTC
14 | TRBJ1-2 | TRBV27 | . | TRBD1 | CASSSAGQVYGYTF | TGTGCCAGCAGTTCCGCCGGACAGGTCTATGGCTACACCTTC
16 | TRBJ2-7 | TRBV7-2 | . | TRBD2 | CASSLGASGSSYEQYF | TGTGCCAGCAGCTTAGGTGCCAGCGGGAGTTCCTACGAGCAGTACTTC
9 | TRBJ1-2 | TRBV29-1 | few | . | CSVEGGYTF | TGCAGCGTTGAGGGTGGCTACACCTTC
13 | TRBJ1-5 | TRBV5-8 | . | . | CASSSRGYQPQHF | TGTGCCAGCAGCTCCCGCGGGTACCAGCCCCAGCATTTT
15 | TRBJ2-7 | TRBV5-1 | . | TRBD1 | CASSGKQGSAYEQYF | TGCGCCAGCAGCGGAAAACAGGGGAGCGCCTACGAGCAGTACTTC